Listed below are T cell receptor beta chains from one sample, sequenced in a study of blood T cell repertoires in COVID-19. Using immunoSEQ multiplex PCR, the repertoire was profiled, and TCRdb retains in-frame clones only, with some absent. The sample includes some 87,000 clones, roughly 80% seen only once; the top ten take roughly 8.2%. Sequencing was done on a sample of peripheral blood. The source of these receptors is a man aged 45-65 years who had recovered from COVID-19. The CDR3 runs from the conserved cysteine through the conserved F or W. The D gene is left open where the match is weak. Expanded clones get a size class; other rows say once, few or many, or leave the size out.

TRBJ2-1	-	-	TRBV7-3	CASSLTGSVNEQFF	TGTGCCAGCAGCTTAACGGGGAGCGTGAATGAGCAGTTCTTC
TRBJ2-1	-	-	TRBV18	CASSLGTPSYNEQFF	TGTGCCAGCTCACTAGGGACTCCATCCTACAATGAGCAGTTCTTC
TRBJ2-5	TRBD2	-	TRBV13	CASSLRRLAAQETQYF	TGTGCCAGCAGCCTAAGACGACTAGCAGCTCAAGAGACCCAGTACTTC
TRBJ2-1	-	-	TRBV5-8	CASSSSGENEQFF	TGTGCCAGCAGCTCCTCCGGGGAGAATGAGCAGTTCTTC
TRBJ2-7	TRBD1	-	TRBV5-4	CASRWLYVFGTGSFHEQYF	TGTGCCAGCAGATGGCTTTACGTTTTCGGGACAGGAAGTTTTCACGAGCAGTACTTC
TRBJ1-2	-	-	TRBV6-5	CASSYSIESNYGYTF	TGTGCCAGCAGTTACTCGATAGAATCTAACTATGGCTACACCTTC
TRBJ1-5	TRBD1	few	TRBV20-1	CSASPGTGLGQPQHF	TGCAGTGCTAGTCCCGGGACAGGGCTCGGTCAGCCCCAGCATTTT
TRBJ2-1	-	-	TRBV7-9	CASSLERTIRYNEQFF	TGTGCCAGCAGCTTAGAGCGGACCATAAGGTACAATGAGCAGTTCTTC
TRBJ1-1	TRBD1	-	TRBV24-1	CATSDGQAGVTEAFF	TGTGCCACCAGTGATGGACAGGCTGGAGTCACTGAAGCTTTCTTT
TRBJ2-2	-	few	TRBV11-2	CASSLVQGGWTGELFF	TGTGCCAGCAGCTTAGTACAGGGAGGGTGGACCGGGGAGCTGTTTTTT
TRBJ2-6	TRBD1	-	TRBV5-4	CASKGTALSGANVLTF	TGTGCCAGCAAGGGGACAGCTCTATCTGGGGCCAACGTCCTGACTTTC
TRBJ2-7	TRBD1	-	TRBV10-3	CAISGQGSYYEQYF	TGTGCCATCAGTGGACAGGGATCCTACTACGAGCAGTACTTC
TRBJ1-2	-	once	TRBV20-1	CSAIGVGYTF	TGCAGTGCTATCGGAGTAGGCTACACCTTC
TRBJ2-3	-	-	TRBV5-6	CASSLGLKTPKRADTQYF	TGTGCCAGCAGCTTGGGGCTTAAGACCCCCAAGCGCGCAGATACGCAGTATTTT
TRBJ2-1	-	-	TRBV28	CASSGRYGSSYNEQFF	TGTGCCAGCAGTGGCAGGTACGGGAGCTCCTACAATGAGCAGTTCTTC
TRBJ2-7	-	-	TRBV12-3/TRBV12-4	CASSPGELYEQYF	TGTGCCAGCAGCCCAGGCGAGCTCTACGAGCAGTACTTC
TRBJ1-5	-	once	TRBV28	CASSSQGQPQHF	TGTGCCAGCAGTTCCCAGGGGCAGCCCCAGCATTTT
TRBJ1-3	-	-	TRBV7-3	CASSLQAGNTIYF	TGTGCCAGCAGCTTGCAGGCCGGAAACACCATATATTTT
TRBJ1-4	-	-	TRBV9	CASSVGGRENEKLFF	TGTGCCAGCAGCGTAGGGGGCAGAGAGAATGAAAAACTGTTTTTT
TRBJ1-5	TRBD1	many	TRBV7-2	CASSFNRGNQPQHF	TGTGCCAGCAGCTTTAACAGGGGTAATCAGCCCCAGCATTTT
TRBJ2-2	TRBD1	-	TRBV9	CASSPLRGGTGYGELFF	TGTGCCAGCAGCCCCCTCCGCGGAGGGACAGGGTACGGGGAGCTGTTTTTT
TRBJ1-2	TRBD1	-	TRBV7-6	CASSSNRQGYGYTF	TGTGCCAGCAGCTCCAACCGACAGGGATATGGCTACACCTTC
TRBJ2-1	-	-	TRBV6-9	CASSSSTSWCNEQFF	TGTGCCAGCAGTTCCTCCACTAGTTGGTGCAATGAGCAGTTCTTC
TRBJ2-3	TRBD2	-	TRBV7-3	CASSLRPLKAGGGDTQYF	TGTGCCAGCAGCTTAAGACCTCTCAAGGCGGGAGGGGGAGATACGCAGTATTTT
TRBJ2-1	TRBD2	once	TRBV30	CAWSICGRTGFIDEQFF	TGTGCCTGGAGTATTTGCGGGAGAACGGGATTTATCGATGAGCAGTTCTTC
TRBJ2-3	TRBD1	-	TRBV5-1	CASSPARGLADTQYF	TGCGCCAGCAGCCCAGCCAGGGGGCTCGCAGATACGCAGTATTTT
TRBJ1-2	-	-	TRBV28	CASSLPQGQFYGYTF	TGTGCCAGCAGTTTGCCACAAGGACAGTTCTATGGCTACACCTTC
TRBJ2-5	-	once	TRBV11-2	CASSSSRGGFQETQYF	TGTGCCAGCAGCTCCTCTCGCGGGGGCTTTCAAGAGACCCAGTACTTC
TRBJ1-1	TRBD1	-	TRBV10-2	CASRDRGLNTEAFF	TGCGCCAGCAGGGACAGGGGTCTGAACACTGAAGCTTTCTTT